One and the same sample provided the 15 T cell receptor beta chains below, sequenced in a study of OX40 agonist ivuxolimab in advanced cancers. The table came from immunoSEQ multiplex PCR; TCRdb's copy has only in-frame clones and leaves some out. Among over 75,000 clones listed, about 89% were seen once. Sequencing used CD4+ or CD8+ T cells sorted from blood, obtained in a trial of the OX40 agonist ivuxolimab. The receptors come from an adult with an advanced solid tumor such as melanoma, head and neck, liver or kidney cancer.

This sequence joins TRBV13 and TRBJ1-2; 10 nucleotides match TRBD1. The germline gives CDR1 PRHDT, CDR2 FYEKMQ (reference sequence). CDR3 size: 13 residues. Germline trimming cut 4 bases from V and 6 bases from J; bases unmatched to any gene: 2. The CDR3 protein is CASSYGQGDGYTF. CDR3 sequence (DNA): TGTGCCAGCAGCTACGGACAGGGGGATGGCTACACCTTC.

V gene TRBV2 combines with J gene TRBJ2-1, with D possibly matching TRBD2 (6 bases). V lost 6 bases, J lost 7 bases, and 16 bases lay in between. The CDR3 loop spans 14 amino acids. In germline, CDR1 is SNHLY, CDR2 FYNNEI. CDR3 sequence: CASRTGESGNEQFF. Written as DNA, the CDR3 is TGTGCCAGCAGGACGGGAGAGTCGGGAAATGAGCAGTTCTTC.

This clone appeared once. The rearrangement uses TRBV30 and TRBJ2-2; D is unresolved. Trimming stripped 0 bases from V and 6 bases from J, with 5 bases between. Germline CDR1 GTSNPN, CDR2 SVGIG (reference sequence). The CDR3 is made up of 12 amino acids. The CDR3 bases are TGTGCCTGGAGTGTATCTTCCGGGGAGCTGTTTTTT. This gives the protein CAWSVSSGELFF.

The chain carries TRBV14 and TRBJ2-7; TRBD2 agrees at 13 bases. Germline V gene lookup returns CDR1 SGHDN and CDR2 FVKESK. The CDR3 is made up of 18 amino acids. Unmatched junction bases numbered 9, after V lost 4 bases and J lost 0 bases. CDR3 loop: CASSLAWGTSGTSYEQYF. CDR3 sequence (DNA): TGTGCCAGCAGCCTCGCGTGGGGGACTAGCGGGACCTCCTACGAGCAGTACTTC.

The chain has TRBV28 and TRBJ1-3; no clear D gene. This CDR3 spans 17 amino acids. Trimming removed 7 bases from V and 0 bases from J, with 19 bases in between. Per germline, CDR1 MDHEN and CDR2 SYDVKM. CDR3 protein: CASNLGSGSYSGNTIYF. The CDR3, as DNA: TGTGCCAGCAACCTCGGGAGTGGCAGCTACTCTGGAAACACCATATATTTT. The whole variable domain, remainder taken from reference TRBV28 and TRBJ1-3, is DVKVTQSSRYLVKRTGEKVFLECVQDMDHENMFWYRQDPGLGLRLIYFSYDVKMKEKGDIPEGYSVSREKKERFSLILESASTNQTSMYLCASNLGSGSYSGNTIYFGEGSWLTVV.

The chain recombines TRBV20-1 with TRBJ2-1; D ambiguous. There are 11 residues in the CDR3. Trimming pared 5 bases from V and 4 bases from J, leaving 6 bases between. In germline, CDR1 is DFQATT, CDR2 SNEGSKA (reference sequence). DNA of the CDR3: TGCAGTGCTGTTCTGTACAATGAGCAGTTCTTC. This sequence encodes CSAVLYNEQFF.

CDR3 nucleotide sequence: TGCGCCAGCAGCTTGGGCTTCGGACTAACCACACGCGATACGCAGTATTTT. Amino acid sequence: CASSLGFGLTTRDTQYF. The chain employs TRBV5-1 and TRBJ2-3, with D tentatively TRBD2 (6 bases). The CDR3 is 17 amino acids. V lost 0 bases, J lost 6 bases, and 20 bases lay in between. Germline lookup yields CDR1 SGHRS and CDR2 YFSETQ.

DNA for the CDR3: TGTGCCAGCAGCGGGCGACTAGGCGGTGAGACCCAGTACTTC. It codes for CASSGRLGGETQYF. The gene calls are TRBV11-2 and TRBJ2-5, with D possibly TRBD2 on 6 matching bases. Germline V gene sequence: CDR1 SGHAT, CDR2 FQNNGV. The ends were cut back, 5 bases at V and 5 bases at J, with 15 bases in the middle. The CDR3 has 14 residues.

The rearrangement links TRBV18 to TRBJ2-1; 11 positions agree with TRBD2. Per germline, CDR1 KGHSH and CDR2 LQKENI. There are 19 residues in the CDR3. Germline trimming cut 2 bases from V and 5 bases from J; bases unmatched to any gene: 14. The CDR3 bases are TGTGCCAGCTCACCAATAGTCGGGTCCCTAGCGGGAGGACACAATGAGCAGTTCTTC. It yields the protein CASSPIVGSLAGGHNEQFF. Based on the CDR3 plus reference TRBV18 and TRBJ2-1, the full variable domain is NAGVMQNPRHLVRRRGQEARLRCSPMKGHSHVYWYRQLPEEGLKFMVYLQKENIIDESGMPKERFSAEFPKEGPSILRIQQVVRGDSAAYFCASSPIVGSLAGGHNEQFFGPGTRLTVL.

CDR3 region: CASSPGLPYYEQYF. In DNA form, the CDR3 reads TGTGCCAGCAGCCCAGGGCTGCCGTATTACGAGCAGTACTTC. V usage is TRBV9 and J usage is TRBJ2-5, with a tentative D call TRBD1 (5 bases). The J call could be wrong; TRBJ2-7 is a better fit for the DNA end. CDR1 is SGDLS and CDR2 is YYNGEE in the germline V gene. This CDR3 contains 14 residues.

The CDR3 here is CASSTERRGNTEAFF. CDR3 DNA sequence: TGTGCCAGCAGCACCGAAAGGAGGGGGAACACTGAAGCTTTCTTT. The chain links TRBV7-2 to TRBJ1-1; perhaps TRBD1 as D (5 bases). The CDR3 is made up of 15 amino acids. Trimming took off 5 bases at V and 1 base at J, with 14 bases between the two ends. The germline V gene encodes CDR1 SGHTA and CDR2 FQGNSA.

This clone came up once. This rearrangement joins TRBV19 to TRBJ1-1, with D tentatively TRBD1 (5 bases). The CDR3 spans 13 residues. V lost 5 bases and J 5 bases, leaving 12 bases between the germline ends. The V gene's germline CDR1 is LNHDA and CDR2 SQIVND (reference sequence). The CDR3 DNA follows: TGTGCCAGTAGTCAAATGGGGGATACTGAAGCTTTCTTT. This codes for CASSQMGDTEAFF.

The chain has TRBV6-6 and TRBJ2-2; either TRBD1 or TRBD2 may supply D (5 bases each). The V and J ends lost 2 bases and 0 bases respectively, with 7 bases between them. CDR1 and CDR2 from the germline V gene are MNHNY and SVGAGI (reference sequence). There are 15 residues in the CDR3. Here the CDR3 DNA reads TGTGCCAGCAGTTACCGGGGCACGAACACCGGGGAGCTGTTTTTT. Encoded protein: CASSYRGTNTGELFF.

The DNA for the CDR3 is TGTGCCAGCAGCTTAGTGGGGGATGAGCAGTTCTTC. Amino acids: CASSLVGDEQFF. This chain connects TRBV7-6 to TRBJ2-1; perhaps D is TRBD1 or TRBD2 (5 bases each). CDR1 SGHVS and CDR2 FNYEAQ come from the germline V gene. V was shortened by 1 base and J by 8 bases, with 6 bases between the two germline ends. This CDR3 is built from 12 residues.

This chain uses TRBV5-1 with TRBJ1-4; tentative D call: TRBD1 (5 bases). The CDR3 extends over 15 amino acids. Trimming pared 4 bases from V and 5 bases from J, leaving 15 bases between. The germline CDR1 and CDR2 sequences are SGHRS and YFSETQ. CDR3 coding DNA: TGCGCCAGCAGCCGGGACGGGGCCCAGAATGAAAAACTGTTTTTT. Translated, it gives CASSRDGAQNEKLFF.